These 8 T cell receptor beta chains originate from one sample sequenced in a study of shared clonotypes between healthy human individuals. The assay was immunoSEQ multiplex PCR, and TCRdb's table has in-frame clones only and misses some. The sample yields about 2.2 million clones, 90% to 95% seen once. Positive CCR7 selection of CD45RO-negative cells yielded the naive CD8 cells, and terminally differentiated effector memory CD45RA+ cells were excluded. The sample was naive CD8+ T cells from PBMCs. These receptors were taken from a man between 18 and 29 years old in good health. Some clones in this sample may be carry-over from other donors' samples.

The chain combines TRBV7-9 with TRBJ1-1; D remains ambiguous. V lost 5 bases to trimming and J lost 1 base, with 8 bases between them. The CDR3 is made up of 13 amino acids. Per the germline V gene, CDR1 is SEHNR and CDR2 is FQNEAQ (reference sequence). CDR3 sequence: CASSTGENTEAFF. In DNA form, the CDR3 reads TGTGCCAGCAGCACCGGGGAGAACACTGAAGCTTTCTTT.

The genes are TRBV9 and TRBJ2-7; the D call may be TRBD1 or TRBD2 (5 bases each). Trimming stripped 0 bases from V and 0 bases from J, with 13 bases between. The germline V gene has CDR1 SGDLS and CDR2 YYNGEE. This CDR3 is built from 16 residues. In DNA, the CDR3 is TGTGCCAGCAGCGTAGAGGACGGGACCCCCTCCTACGAGCAGTACTTC. Translating it yields CASSVEDGTPSYEQYF. The variable domain in full, completed from reference TRBV9 and TRBJ2-7, reads DSGVTQTPKHLITATGQRVTLRCSPRSGDLSVYWYQQSLDQGLQFLIQYYNGEERAKGNILERFSAQQFPDLHSELNLSSLELGDSALYFCASSVEDGTPSYEQYFGPGTRLTVT.

This clone was seen a handful of times. The chain carries TRBV4-1 and TRBJ1-1, with D perhaps matching TRBD1 (5 bases). The ends were cut back, 5 bases at V and 6 bases at J, with 13 bases in the middle. Germline lookup yields CDR1 MGHRA and CDR2 YSYEKL. This CDR3 has 13 amino acids. The CDR3 DNA follows: TGCGCCAGCAGCAAACCAAACAGGCCTGAAGCTTTCTTT. Protein sequence: CASSKPNRPEAFF.

The chain employs TRBV30 and TRBJ2-3, with TRBD1 as a possible D gene (5 bases). The germline CDR1 and CDR2 sequences are GTSNPN and SVGIG (reference sequence). Trimming took off 2 bases at V and 5 bases at J, with 14 bases between the two ends. This CDR3 has 14 residues. The CDR3 reads CAWSLGVLQDTQYF. The CDR3 bases are TGTGCCTGGAGTTTAGGGGTGCTTCAAGATACGCAGTATTTT.

In regard to this clone: Distinct nucleotide sequences in the sample also encode this CDR3. The V call is TRBV27, the J call TRBJ2-7, with D perhaps matching TRBD1 or TRBD2 (5 bases each). The CDR3 loop spans 14 amino acids. The ends were cut back, 3 bases at V and 2 bases at J, with 11 bases in the middle. CDR1 is MNHEY, CDR2 SMNVEV, per germline (reference sequence). DNA of the CDR3: TGTGCCAGCAGTTTGAGGGGCAGCACCTACGAGCAGTACTTC. It is translated as CASSLRGSTYEQYF.

V and J are TRBV2 and TRBJ2-5; 7 bases match TRBD2. V gave up 0 bases and J gave up 7 bases; unmatched junction bases: 17. Germline lookup yields CDR1 SNHLY and CDR2 FYNNEI. CDR3 length equals 18 residues. The DNA of the CDR3 is TGTGCCAGCAGTGAAGCGCCCCTGGTAGCGGGCACCCCTGGGACCCAGTACTTC. Translation: CASSEAPLVAGTPGTQYF.

The chain carries TRBV6-6 and TRBJ2-7; D is unclear. V was pared by 0 bases and J by 1 base, with 7 bases between. From germline, CDR1 is MNHNY and CDR2 SVGAGI (reference sequence). The CDR3 spans 14 residues. In nucleotides, the CDR3 is TGTGCCAGCAGTTACTCGGACGGGTCCTACGAGCAGTACTTC. Translating gives CASSYSDGSYEQYF.

This chain uses TRBV28 with TRBJ1-1; D possibly corresponds to TRBD1 (5 bases). The germline CDR1 and CDR2 sequences are MDHEN and SYDVKM. This CDR3 region has 15 residues. V was cut by 3 bases and J by 0 bases, with 11 bases left in between. The chain's CDR3 is CASSFFRRVNTEAFF. The CDR3 nucleotides are TGTGCCAGCAGTTTTTTTCGCAGGGTGAACACTGAAGCTTTCTTT.